A selection of T cell receptor beta chains follows, all from one sample in a study of T cells in localized non-small cell lung cancer. Sequencing used immunoSEQ multiplex PCR; TCRdb keeps in-frame clones, though not all of them. The data contain 75,000 to 95,000 clones, about three quarters of them singletons. The sample here was PBMCs, taken before any cancer treatment. These receptors all come from a man between 40 and 70 years old with stage II squamous cell lung carcinoma. Both conserved end residues are part of each CDR3. The D gene is left open where the match is weak. Clone size is shown for a subset of rows, as once, few, many or a class of expanded clone.

few,.,TRBV7-9,TRBJ1-1,CASSLAANTEAFF,TGTGCCAGCAGCTTAGCGGCGAACACTGAAGCTTTCTTT
.,TRBD2,TRBV5-5,TRBJ2-1,CASSLISGGPGNEQFF,TGTGCCAGCAGCTTGATTTCGGGAGGGCCTGGGAATGAGCAGTTCTTC
.,.,TRBV28,TRBJ1-5,CASSYGIQPQHF,TGTGCCAGCAGTTACGGGATACAGCCCCAGCATTTT
.,.,TRBV2,TRBJ1-1,CASARTVNTEAFF,TGTGCCAGCGCGAGGACAGTCAACACTGAAGCTTTCTTT
once,.,TRBV28,TRBJ1-2,CASSSHRDYGYTF,TGTGCCAGCAGTTCTCACAGGGACTATGGCTACACCTTC
.,TRBD1,TRBV2,TRBJ2-7,CASKLDRGRNYEQYF,TGTGCCAGCAAACTCGACAGGGGTCGAAACTACGAGCAGTACTTC
.,.,TRBV7-9,TRBJ2-6,CASSFETGANVLTF,TGTGCCAGCAGCTTTGAAACTGGGGCCAACGTCCTGACTTTC
.,.,TRBV19,TRBJ1-1,CASSPANTEAFF,TGTGCCAGTAGTCCAGCGAACACTGAAGCTTTCTTT
.,.,TRBV7-2,TRBJ2-1,CASSSGLTRSNEQFF,TGTGCCAGCAGCTCGGGACTGACTCGATCCAATGAGCAGTTCTTC
few,.,TRBV27,TRBJ1-3,CASRSWGGNGNTIYF,TGTGCCAGCAGATCCTGGGGGGGCAATGGAAACACCATATATTTT
.,.,TRBV7-9,TRBJ1-1,CASSVEQSNTEAFF,TGTGCCAGCAGCGTAGAACAGAGTAACACTGAAGCTTTCTTT
.,.,TRBV5-1,TRBJ2-7,CASSQDLAYEQYF,TGCGCCAGCAGCCAGGACCTAGCCTACGAGCAGTACTTC
once,TRBD1,TRBV5-1,TRBJ2-7,CASSVGQGLYEQYF,TGCGCCAGCAGCGTGGGACAGGGCCTCTACGAGCAGTACTTC
.,.,TRBV7-3,TRBJ1-1,CASSLDGLNTEAFF,TGTGCCAGCAGCCTAGATGGGTTGAACACTGAAGCTTTCTTT
.,.,TRBV5-6,TRBJ1-1,CASSLVLIEEAFF,TGTGCCAGCAGCTTGGTACTAATCGAAGAAGCTTTCTTT
.,.,TRBV5-6,TRBJ2-2,CASSLVVGLTGELFF,TGTGCCAGCAGCTTGGTGGTGGGACTGACCGGGGAGCTGTTTTTT
.,.,TRBV30,TRBJ2-3,CAWTGTDTQYF,TGTGCCTGGACCGGCACAGATACGCAGTATTTT
.,.,TRBV5-4,TRBJ1-1,CASSRSGSMVNTEAFF,TGTGCCAGCAGCCGGTCGGGATCGATGGTGAACACTGAAGCTTTCTTT
.,.,TRBV7-2,TRBJ2-2,CASSLNQASAGELFF,TGTGCCAGCAGCTTAAACCAGGCATCAGCCGGGGAGCTGTTTTTT
.,.,TRBV2,TRBJ2-2,CASIPPPTARTGELFF,TGTGCCAGCATTCCACCCCCCACGGCTAGGACCGGGGAGCTGTTTTTT
.,TRBD1,TRBV9,TRBJ1-4,CASSVGPKGGNEKLFF,TGTGCCAGCAGCGTAGGGCCCAAAGGGGGCAATGAAAAACTGTTTTTT
once,.,TRBV7-2,TRBJ2-5,CASSLSETQYF,TGTGCCAGCAGCTTAAGCGAGACCCAGTACTTC
.,.,TRBV5-1,TRBJ1-5,CASSLAGQPNQPQHF,TGCGCCAGCAGCTTGGCCGGGCAGCCCAATCAGCCCCAGCATTTT
few,.,TRBV30,TRBJ1-2,CAWSVPGRGSYGYTF,TGTGCCTGGAGTGTACCCGGTAGGGGATCCTATGGCTACACCTTC
once,.,TRBV7-9,TRBJ2-1,CASSFRDTGPEQFF,TGTGCCAGCAGCTTCCGGGATACTGGGCCGGAGCAGTTCTTC
.,.,TRBV28,TRBJ1-2,CASTPGGDPGGYTF,TGTGCCAGCACTCCCGGAGGGGATCCGGGGGGCTACACCTTC
few,TRBD2,TRBV5-4,TRBJ2-1,CASSFVLAASSYNEQFF,TGTGCCAGCAGCTTCGTCCTAGCGGCGAGCTCCTACAATGAGCAGTTCTTC
.,.,TRBV7-3,TRBJ2-5,CASSVNPGDRETQYF,TGTGCCAGCAGCGTAAACCCAGGGGATCGGGAGACCCAGTACTTC
.,TRBD1,TRBV23-1,TRBJ2-7,CASSPPGDRDSYEQYF,TGCGCCAGCAGTCCCCCGGGGGACAGGGACTCCTACGAGCAGTACTTC
.,TRBD1,TRBV5-1,TRBJ1-2,CASSLGPDRAVLDGYTF,TGCGCCAGCAGCTTGGGCCCGGACAGGGCTGTCCTTGATGGCTACACCTTC
once,.,TRBV6-5,TRBJ1-1,CASSRRGGWNTEAFF,TGTGCCAGCAGTAGAAGAGGGGGGTGGAACACTGAAGCTTTCTTT
.,.,TRBV19,TRBJ2-5,CASGPRGAETQYF,TGTGCCAGTGGCCCCCGGGGCGCCGAGACCCAGTACTTC
.,TRBD2,TRBV7-2,TRBJ2-7,CASSSDSGRSYEQYF,TGTGCCAGCAGCTCCGATAGCGGGAGGTCTTACGAGCAGTACTTC
.,TRBD1,TRBV19,TRBJ1-5,CASSEDRITLYSNQPQHF,TGTGCCAGTAGTGAGGACAGGATTACCCTCTATAGCAATCAGCCCCAGCATTTT
.,.,TRBV4-1,TRBJ1-6,CASSQAQGSGNSPLHF,TGCGCCAGCAGCCAAGCCCAGGGATCGGGGAATTCACCCCTCCACTTT
.,.,TRBV15,TRBJ2-2,CATREGIGNTGELFF,TGTGCCACCAGGGAGGGAATAGGGAACACCGGGGAGCTGTTTTTT
.,.,TRBV5-1,TRBJ2-7,CASNPGTASYEQYF,TGCGCCAGCAACCCCGGGACGGCATCCTACGAGCAGTACTTC
.,.,TRBV18,TRBJ2-5,CASSRPGTPEATQYF,TGTGCCAGCTCACGTCCCGGGACCCCCGAAGCGACCCAGTACTTC
.,.,TRBV30,TRBJ2-7,CARKSVKPPYEQYF,TGTGCCCGTAAAAGCGTCAAACCCCCTTACGAGCAGTACTTC
.,.,TRBV9,TRBJ1-3,CASSVGGVSGNTIYF,TGTGCCAGCAGCGTAGGCGGGGTGTCTGGAAACACCATATATTTT
.,.,TRBV5-8,TRBJ2-7,CASSLTGSNYEQYF,TGTGCCAGCAGCTTGACGGGCTCCAACTACGAGCAGTACTTC
.,.,TRBV18,TRBJ2-3,CASSVRPGDTQYF,TGTGCCAGCTCAGTCCGTCCAGGTGATACGCAGTATTTT
many,.,TRBV6-5,TRBJ2-7,CASSYRPTYEQYF,TGTGCCAGCAGTTACAGGCCGACCTACGAGCAGTACTTC
.,.,TRBV7-2,TRBJ1-6,CASSSGYSSPLHF,TGTGCCAGCAGCTCAGGGTACAGTTCACCCCTCCACTTT
.,TRBD1,TRBV15,TRBJ2-7,CATSKGQGSYEQYF,TGTGCCACCAGCAAGGGACAGGGCTCCTACGAGCAGTACTTC
once,.,TRBV4-2,TRBJ2-7,CASSQVEGAPYEQYF,TGTGCCAGCAGCCAAGTGGAAGGGGCCCCCTACGAGCAGTACTTC
.,.,TRBV2,TRBJ2-7,CASSEVPYEQYF,TGTGCCAGCAGTGAAGTCCCCTACGAGCAGTACTTC
.,TRBD1,TRBV4-1,TRBJ1-6,CASSQETDREVSPLHF,TGCGCCAGCAGCCAAGAGACGGACAGGGAGGTTTCACCCCTCCACTTT
.,.,TRBV2,TRBJ2-7,CASSADWSSYEQYF,TGTGCCAGCAGCGCTGACTGGAGCTCCTACGAGCAGTACTTC
.,.,TRBV10-3,TRBJ1-6,CAISGGPARQRPPLHF,TGTGCCATCAGTGGGGGCCCTGCACGGCAAAGACCACCCCTCCACTTT
once,TRBD1,TRBV6-6,TRBJ1-2,CASSYRDRGDYGYTF,TGTGCCAGCAGTTACAGGGACAGGGGTGACTATGGCTACACCTTC
.,.,TRBV7-9,TRBJ1-4,CASHDATNEKLFF,TGTGCCAGCCATGATGCAACTAATGAAAAACTGTTTTTT
.,.,TRBV5-6,TRBJ2-5,CASSTPQETQYF,TGTGCCAGCAGCACCCCCCAAGAGACCCAGTACTTC
.,.,TRBV11-2,TRBJ2-3,CASSQGPGASGDTQYF,TGTGCCAGCAGCCAAGGGCCGGGGGCTTCTGGAGATACGCAGTATTTT